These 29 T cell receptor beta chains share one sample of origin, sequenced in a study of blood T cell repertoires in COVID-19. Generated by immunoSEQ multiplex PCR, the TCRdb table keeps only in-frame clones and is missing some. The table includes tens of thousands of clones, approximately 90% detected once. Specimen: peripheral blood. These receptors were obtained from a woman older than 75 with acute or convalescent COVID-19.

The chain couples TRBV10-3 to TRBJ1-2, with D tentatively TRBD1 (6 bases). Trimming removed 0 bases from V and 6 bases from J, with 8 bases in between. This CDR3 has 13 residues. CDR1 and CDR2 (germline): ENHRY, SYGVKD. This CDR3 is CAISESSGDGYTF. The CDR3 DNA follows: TGTGCCATCAGTGAGTCGTCAGGGGATGGCTACACCTTC.

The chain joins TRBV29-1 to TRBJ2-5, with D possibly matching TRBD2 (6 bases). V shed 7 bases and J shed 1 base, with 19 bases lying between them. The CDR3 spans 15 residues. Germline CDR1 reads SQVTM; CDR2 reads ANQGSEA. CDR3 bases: TGCAGCGCCGCGGGCGGGGTTCTGGTCCAAGAGACCCAGTACTTC. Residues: CSAAGGVLVQETQYF.

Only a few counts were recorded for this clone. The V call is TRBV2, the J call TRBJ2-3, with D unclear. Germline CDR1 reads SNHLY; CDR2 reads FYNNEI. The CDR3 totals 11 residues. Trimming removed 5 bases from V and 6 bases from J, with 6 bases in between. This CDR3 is CASSYADTQYF. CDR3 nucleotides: TGTGCCAGCAGTTACGCGGATACGCAGTATTTT.

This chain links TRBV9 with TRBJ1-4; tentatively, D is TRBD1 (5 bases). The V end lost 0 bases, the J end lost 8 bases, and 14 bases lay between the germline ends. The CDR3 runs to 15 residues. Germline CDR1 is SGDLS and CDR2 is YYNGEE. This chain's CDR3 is CASSVDSGRREKLFF. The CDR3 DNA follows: TGTGCCAGCAGCGTAGATTCAGGGAGGCGGGAAAAACTGTTTTTT.

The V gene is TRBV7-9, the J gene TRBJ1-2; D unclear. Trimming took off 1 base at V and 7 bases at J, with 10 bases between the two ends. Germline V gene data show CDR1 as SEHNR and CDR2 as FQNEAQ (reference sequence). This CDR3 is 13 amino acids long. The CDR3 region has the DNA TGTGCCAGCAGCTTAGGAACCCGCGTTGGCTACACCTTC. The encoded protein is CASSLGTRVGYTF.

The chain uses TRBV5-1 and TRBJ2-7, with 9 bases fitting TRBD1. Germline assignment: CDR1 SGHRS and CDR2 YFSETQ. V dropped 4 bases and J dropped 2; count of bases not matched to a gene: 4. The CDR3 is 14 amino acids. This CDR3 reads CASSGRDRAYEQYF. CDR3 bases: TGCGCCAGCAGCGGACGGGACAGGGCCTACGAGCAGTACTTC.

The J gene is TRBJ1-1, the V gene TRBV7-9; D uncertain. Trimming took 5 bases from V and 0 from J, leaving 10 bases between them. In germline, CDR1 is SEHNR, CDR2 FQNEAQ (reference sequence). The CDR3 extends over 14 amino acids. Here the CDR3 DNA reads TGTGCCAGCAGCCCCGGGATTGTGAACACTGAAGCTTTCTTT. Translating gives CASSPGIVNTEAFF.

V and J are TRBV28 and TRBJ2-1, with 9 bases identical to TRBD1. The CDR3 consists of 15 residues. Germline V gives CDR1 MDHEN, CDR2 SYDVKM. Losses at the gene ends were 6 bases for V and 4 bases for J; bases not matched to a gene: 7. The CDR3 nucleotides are TGTGCCAGCAGGTCCCGTGGGACAGGGTACAATGAGCAGTTCTTC. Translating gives CASRSRGTGYNEQFF.

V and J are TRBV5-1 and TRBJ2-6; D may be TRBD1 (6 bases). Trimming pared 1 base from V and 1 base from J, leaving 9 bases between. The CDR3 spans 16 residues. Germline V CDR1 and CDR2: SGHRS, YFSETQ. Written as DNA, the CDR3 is TGCGCCAGCAGCTTGAACGGACAGTCTGGGGCCAACGTCCTGACTTTC. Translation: CASSLNGQSGANVLTF.

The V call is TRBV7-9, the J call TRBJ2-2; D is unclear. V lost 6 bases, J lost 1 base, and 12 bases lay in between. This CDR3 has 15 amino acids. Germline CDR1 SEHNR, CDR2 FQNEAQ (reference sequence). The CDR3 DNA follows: TGTGCCAGCAGTTCTGCGGTGGGGAACACCGGGGAGCTGTTTTTT. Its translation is CASSSAVGNTGELFF.

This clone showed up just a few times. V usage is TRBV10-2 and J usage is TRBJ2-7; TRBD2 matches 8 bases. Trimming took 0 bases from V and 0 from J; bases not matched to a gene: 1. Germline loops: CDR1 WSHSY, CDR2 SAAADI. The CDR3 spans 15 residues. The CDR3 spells CASSESAGVSYEQYF. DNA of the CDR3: TGCGCCAGCAGTGAGTCAGCGGGGGTCTCCTACGAGCAGTACTTC.

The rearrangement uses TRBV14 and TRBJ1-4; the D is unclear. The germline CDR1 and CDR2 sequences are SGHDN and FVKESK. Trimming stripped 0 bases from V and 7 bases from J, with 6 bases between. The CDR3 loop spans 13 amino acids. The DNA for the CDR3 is TGTGCCAGCAGCCAAGACGAGGTTGAAAAACTGTTTTTT. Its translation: CASSQDEVEKLFF.

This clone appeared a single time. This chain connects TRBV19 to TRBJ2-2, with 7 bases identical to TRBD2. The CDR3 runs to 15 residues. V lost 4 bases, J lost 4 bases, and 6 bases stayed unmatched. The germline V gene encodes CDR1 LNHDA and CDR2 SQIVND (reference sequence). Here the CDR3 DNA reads TGTGCCAGTAGTAGGGGGGGACGGGTCACCGGGGAGCTGTTTTTT. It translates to CASSRGGRVTGELFF.

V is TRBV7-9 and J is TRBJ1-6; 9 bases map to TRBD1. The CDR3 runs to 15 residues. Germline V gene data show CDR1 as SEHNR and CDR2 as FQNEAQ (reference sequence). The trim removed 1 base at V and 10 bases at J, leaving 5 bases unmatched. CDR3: CASSLGGQGTSPLHF. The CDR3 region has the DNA TGTGCCAGCAGCTTAGGTGGACAGGGGACATCACCCCTCCACTTT.

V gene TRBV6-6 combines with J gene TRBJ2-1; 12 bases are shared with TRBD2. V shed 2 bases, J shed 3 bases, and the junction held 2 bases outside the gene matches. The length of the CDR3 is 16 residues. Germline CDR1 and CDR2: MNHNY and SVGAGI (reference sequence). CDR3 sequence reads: CASSYPGLAGYNEQFF. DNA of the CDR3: TGTGCCAGCAGTTACCCGGGACTAGCGGGCTACAATGAGCAGTTCTTC.

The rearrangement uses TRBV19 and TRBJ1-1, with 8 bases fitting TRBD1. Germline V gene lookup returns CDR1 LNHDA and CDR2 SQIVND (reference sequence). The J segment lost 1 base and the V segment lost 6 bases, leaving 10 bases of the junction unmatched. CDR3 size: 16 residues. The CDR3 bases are TGTGCCAGTAGCAGCTCGACAGGGGCCACGAACACTGAAGCTTTCTTT. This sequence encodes CASSSSTGATNTEAFF.

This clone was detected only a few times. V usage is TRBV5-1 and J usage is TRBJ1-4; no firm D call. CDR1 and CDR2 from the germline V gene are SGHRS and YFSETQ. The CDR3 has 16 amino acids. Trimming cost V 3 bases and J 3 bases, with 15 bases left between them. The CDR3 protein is CASSSQARGSNEKLFF. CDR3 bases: TGCGCCAGCAGCTCTCAGGCGCGAGGGTCTAATGAAAAACTGTTTTTT.

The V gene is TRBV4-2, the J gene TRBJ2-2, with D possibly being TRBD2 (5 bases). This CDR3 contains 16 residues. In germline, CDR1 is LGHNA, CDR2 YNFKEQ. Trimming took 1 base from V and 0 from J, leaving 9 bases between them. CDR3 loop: CASSQVEGTNTGELFF. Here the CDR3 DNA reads TGTGCCAGCAGCCAAGTAGAGGGAACGAACACCGGGGAGCTGTTTTTT.

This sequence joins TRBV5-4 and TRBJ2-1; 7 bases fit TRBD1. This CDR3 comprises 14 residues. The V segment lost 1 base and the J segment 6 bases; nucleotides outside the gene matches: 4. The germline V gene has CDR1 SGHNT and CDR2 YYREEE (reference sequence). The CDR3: CASSLSTGFNEQFF. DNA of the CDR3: TGTGCCAGCAGCTTGTCGACAGGGTTCAATGAGCAGTTCTTC.

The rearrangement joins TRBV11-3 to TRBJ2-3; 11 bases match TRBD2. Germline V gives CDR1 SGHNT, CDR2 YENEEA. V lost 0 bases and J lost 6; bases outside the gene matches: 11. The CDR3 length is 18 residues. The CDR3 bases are TGTGCCAGCAGCTTAGATGGGGCCCTAGCGGGGGGTGGCGATACGCAGTATTTT. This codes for CASSLDGALAGGGDTQYF.

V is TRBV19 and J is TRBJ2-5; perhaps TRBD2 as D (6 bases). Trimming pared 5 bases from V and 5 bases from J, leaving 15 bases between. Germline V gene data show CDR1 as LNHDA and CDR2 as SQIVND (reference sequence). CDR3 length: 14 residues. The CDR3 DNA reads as TGTGCCAGTAGTGAGACTAGTGGAGGGGAGACCCAGTACTTC. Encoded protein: CASSETSGGETQYF.

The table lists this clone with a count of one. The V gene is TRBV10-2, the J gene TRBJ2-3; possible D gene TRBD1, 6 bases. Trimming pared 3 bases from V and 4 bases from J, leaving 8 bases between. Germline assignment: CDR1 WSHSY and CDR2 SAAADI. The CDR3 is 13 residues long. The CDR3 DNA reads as TGCGCCAGCAGTGAACAGGGCCCAGATACGCAGTATTTT. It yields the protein CASSEQGPDTQYF.

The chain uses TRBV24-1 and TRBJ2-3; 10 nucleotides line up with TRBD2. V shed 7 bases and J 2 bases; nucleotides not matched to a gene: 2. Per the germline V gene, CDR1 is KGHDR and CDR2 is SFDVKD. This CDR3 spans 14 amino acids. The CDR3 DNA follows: TGTGCCACCAGAGCGGGGGGGCCCACAGATACGCAGTATTTT. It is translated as CATRAGGPTDTQYF.

The CDR3 DNA sequence: TGTGCCTGGAGTACCCCCGGGGGTGAGGAAAAACTGTTTTTT. Its protein is CAWSTPGGEEKLFF. The J gene is TRBJ1-4, the V gene TRBV30; TRBD1 is a possible D gene (5 bases). Germline CDR1 reads GTSNPN; CDR2 reads SVGIG (reference sequence). V lost 2 bases, J lost 8 bases, and 15 bases lay in between. The length of the CDR3 is 14 residues.

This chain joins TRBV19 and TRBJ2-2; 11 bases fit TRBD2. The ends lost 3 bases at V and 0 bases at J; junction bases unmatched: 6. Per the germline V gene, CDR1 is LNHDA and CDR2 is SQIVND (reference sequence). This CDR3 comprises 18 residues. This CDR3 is CASSMVLAGGANTGELFF. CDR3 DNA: TGTGCCAGTAGTATGGTGCTAGCGGGGGGCGCGAACACCGGGGAGCTGTTTTTT.

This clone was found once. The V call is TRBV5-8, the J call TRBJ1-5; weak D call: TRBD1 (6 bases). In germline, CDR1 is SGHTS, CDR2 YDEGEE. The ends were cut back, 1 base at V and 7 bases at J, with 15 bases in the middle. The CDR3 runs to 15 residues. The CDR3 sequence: CASSLIRGGDQPQHF. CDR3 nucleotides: TGTGCCAGCAGCTTGATCAGGGGCGGTGACCAGCCCCAGCATTTT.

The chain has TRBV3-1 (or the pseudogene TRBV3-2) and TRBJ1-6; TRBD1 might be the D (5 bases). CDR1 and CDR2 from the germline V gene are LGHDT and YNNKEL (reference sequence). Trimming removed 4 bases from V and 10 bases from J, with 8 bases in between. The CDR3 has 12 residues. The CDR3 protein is CASSLGGSPLHF. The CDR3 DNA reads TGTGCCAGCAGCCTGGGGGGATCACCCCTCCACTTT.

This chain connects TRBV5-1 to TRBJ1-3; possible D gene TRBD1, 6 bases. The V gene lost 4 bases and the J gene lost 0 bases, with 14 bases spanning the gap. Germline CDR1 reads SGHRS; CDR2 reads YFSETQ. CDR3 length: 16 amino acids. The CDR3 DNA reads TGCGCCAGCAGCCTACAGGGCCCCGACTCTGGAAACACCATATATTTT. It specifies CASSLQGPDSGNTIYF.

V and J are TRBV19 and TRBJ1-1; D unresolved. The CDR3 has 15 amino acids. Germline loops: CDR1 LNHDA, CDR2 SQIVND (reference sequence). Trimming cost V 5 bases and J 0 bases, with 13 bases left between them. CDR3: CASSEGPTMNTEAFF. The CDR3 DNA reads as TGTGCCAGTAGTGAAGGCCCTACTATGAACACTGAAGCTTTCTTT.